Each of the 19 T cell receptor beta chains below was sequenced from the same sample in a study of shared clonotypes between healthy human individuals. Clones were sequenced by immunoSEQ multiplex PCR, and TCRdb holds only the in-frame ones, with some missing. There are 2 million to 2.5 million clones in the sample; approximately 93% occur only once, and about 0.38% lies in the top ten. Sequenced sample: naive CD4+ T cells from PBMCs. Subset defined: CD45RA+ positively selected. The receptors come from a man between 18 and 35 years old in good health. Some clones in this sample may be carry-over from other donors' samples.

The chain is built from TRBV29-1 and TRBJ1-1; D is possibly TRBD1 (6 bases). The ends were cut back, 4 bases at V and 0 bases at J, with 15 bases in the middle. The CDR3 is made up of 15 amino acids. Germline values: CDR1 SQVTM, CDR2 ANQGSEA. The CDR3 region has the DNA TGCAGCGTTGCGTATAGGACAGCCTTGAACACTGAAGCTTTCTTT. It is translated as CSVAYRTALNTEAFF.

The J gene is TRBJ2-3, the V gene TRBV15; D is uncertain. Per germline, CDR1 LNHNV and CDR2 YYDKDF (reference sequence). The CDR3 contains 15 residues. V lost 2 bases to trimming and J lost 0 bases, with 9 bases between them. The CDR3 DNA reads as TGTGCCACCAGCAGATTCGCGGCCAGCACAGATACGCAGTATTTT. Protein sequence: CATSRFAASTDTQYF.

The chain carries TRBV5-1 and TRBJ2-3; tentatively, D is TRBD1 or TRBD2 (5 bases each). The CDR3 extends over 14 amino acids. Germline-derived CDR1 and CDR2 are SGHRS and YFSETQ. Trimming left V 4 bases short and J 1 base short, with 10 bases between. Here the CDR3 reads CASSRDPGTDTQYF. For the CDR3, the DNA is TGCGCCAGCAGCCGGGACCCCGGCACAGATACGCAGTATTTT.

The rearrangement joins TRBV27 to TRBJ1-1; D is ambiguous. The CDR3 totals 13 residues. CDR1 MNHEY and CDR2 SMNVEV come from the germline V gene (reference sequence). Trimming stripped 6 bases from V and 8 bases from J, with 16 bases between. The CDR3 spells CASSLFPGREAFF. The CDR3 DNA follows: TGTGCCAGCAGCCTATTTCCCGGGAGAGAAGCTTTCTTT.

This chain joins TRBV7-2 and TRBJ2-3, with 7 bases fitting TRBD2. V shed 0 bases and J 4 bases; nucleotides not matched to a gene: 7. In germline, CDR1 is SGHTA, CDR2 FQGNSA. The CDR3 consists of 16 residues. Here the CDR3 reads CASSLAVTSMADTQYF. The DNA for the CDR3 is TGTGCCAGCAGCTTAGCCGTGACTAGCATGGCAGATACGCAGTATTTT.

The chain recombines TRBV7-3 with TRBJ2-7, with D perhaps TRBD1 or TRBD2 (6 bases each). The CDR3 has 14 amino acids. V lost 1 base and J lost 5, with 12 bases in between. Germline CDR1 is SGHTA and CDR2 is FQGTGA. The CDR3 nucleotides are TGTGCCAGCAGCTTAAAGGGGGGTCTGAACGAGCAGTACTTC. As protein: CASSLKGGLNEQYF.

The DNA of the CDR3 is TGTGCCAGCAAACCTCTTGTGACAGGCAATGAGCAGTTCTTC. This encodes CASKPLVTGNEQFF. The V gene is TRBV27, the J gene TRBJ2-1, with D perhaps TRBD1 (6 bases). The CDR3 covers 14 residues. CDR1 MNHEY and CDR2 SMNVEV come from the germline V gene (reference sequence). V dropped 7 bases and J dropped 6 bases, with 16 bases sitting between them.

The chain couples TRBV5-1 to TRBJ2-7; D call uncertain. Germline assignment: CDR1 SGHRS and CDR2 YFSETQ. V lost 2 bases, J lost 3 bases, and 12 bases lay in between. This CDR3 is built from 14 residues. CDR3 nucleotides: TGCGCCAGCAGCTTCCATCCTTCGAGCTACGAGCAGTACTTC. Protein: CASSFHPSSYEQYF.

This chain links TRBV5-1 with TRBJ2-1; TRBD2 aligns across 10 bases. The V gene's germline CDR1 is SGHRS and CDR2 YFSETQ. The V and J ends lost 1 base and 9 bases, in that order; junction bases with no gene match: 10. The CDR3 loop spans 16 amino acids. In nucleotides, the CDR3 is TGCGCCAGCAGCTTGTTAATTAGCGGGAGGTACGGTGAGCAGTTCTTC. This gives the protein CASSLLISGRYGEQFF.

The chain employs TRBV7-9 and TRBJ2-3, with unresolved D. Germline V gene data show CDR1 as SEHNR and CDR2 as FQNEAQ (reference sequence). Trimming removed 1 base at V and 2 bases at J, with 10 bases between. The CDR3 is 15 amino acids. The DNA of the CDR3 is TGTGCCAGCAGCTTAGGAATCCTCTCCACAGATACGCAGTATTTT. It encodes CASSLGILSTDTQYF.

This chain connects TRBV7-6 to TRBJ2-7; D remains unclear. Germline loops: CDR1 SGHVS, CDR2 FNYEAQ. CDR3 length equals 14 residues. Trimming pared 0 bases from V and 0 bases from J, leaving 6 bases between. CDR3 nucleotides: TGTGCCAGCAGCTTAGCGGGTCGCTCCTACGAGCAGTACTTC. This encodes CASSLAGRSYEQYF.

V and J are TRBV5-6 and TRBJ2-3; D remains ambiguous. The CDR3 has 14 residues. The germline V gene has CDR1 SGHDT and CDR2 YYEEEE. V was shortened by 4 bases and J by 1 base, with 10 bases between the two germline ends. CDR3 bases: TGTGCCAGCAGCGGACGACTGCGCACAGATACGCAGTATTTT. Translated, it gives CASSGRLRTDTQYF.

A word on this clone: The same CDR3 also results from other DNA sequences found in this sample. V and J are TRBV5-6 and TRBJ2-5; 10 bases fit TRBD1. V trimming: 4 bases; J trimming: 3 bases; junction bases outside the gene matches: 6. Germline V CDR1 and CDR2: SGHDT, YYEEEE. The CDR3 sequence is 15 residues long. The CDR3 nucleotides read TGTGCCAGCAGCCCGGACAGGGGGTTAGAAGAGACCCAGTACTTC. Its translation is CASSPDRGLEETQYF.

The rearrangement links TRBV4-2 to TRBJ2-4, with D perhaps matching TRBD1 (6 bases). The CDR3 spans 14 residues. V was pared by 0 bases and J by 6 bases, with 9 bases between. The germline V gene has CDR1 LGHNA and CDR2 YNFKEQ. This CDR3 is CASSQDLGANIQYF. CDR3 bases: TGTGCCAGCAGCCAAGACTTGGGGGCAAACATTCAGTACTTC.

The chain employs TRBV7-9 and TRBJ2-5; D call uncertain. Trimming left V 1 base short and J 5 bases short, with 11 bases between. CDR3 length: 14 amino acids. CDR1 is SEHNR, CDR2 FQNEAQ, per germline (reference sequence). The DNA of the CDR3 is TGTGCCAGCAGCTTAGTTAAGGGTACGGAGACCCAGTACTTC. It is translated as CASSLVKGTETQYF.

This sequence joins TRBV9 and TRBJ2-7, with D perhaps matching TRBD2 (6 bases). From germline, CDR1 is SGDLS and CDR2 YYNGEE. The CDR3 is made up of 15 amino acids. Trimming pared 4 bases from V and 1 base from J, leaving 15 bases between. CDR3 in amino acids: CASSLTSGTSYEQYF. The CDR3 DNA sequence: TGTGCCAGCAGCTTAACCTCCGGGACTTCCTACGAGCAGTACTTC.

This chain uses TRBV10-3 with TRBJ2-1; 9 bases map to TRBD2. The CDR3 length is 14 residues. The trim removed 10 bases at V and 8 bases at J, leaving 12 bases unmatched. Germline V CDR1 and CDR2: ENHRY, SYGVKD. The CDR3 region has the DNA TGTGCCACCCGACGGGGCGGGAGGGAGGATGAGCAGTTCTTC. Protein: CATRRGGREDEQFF.

The gene calls are TRBV7-9 and TRBJ2-1, with 9 bases that match TRBD2. CDR3 length equals 18 residues. The V gene's germline CDR1 is SEHNR and CDR2 FQNEAQ (reference sequence). The V gene end was trimmed by 1 base and the J gene end by 7 bases; junction bases not matched to a gene: 14. CDR3 sequence: CASSLGMRLADRLNEQFF. In DNA form, the CDR3 reads TGTGCCAGCAGCTTAGGAATGCGACTAGCGGACCGACTGAATGAGCAGTTCTTC.

Details on this clone: Other DNA sequences in the same sample also yield this CDR3. The chain is built from TRBV18 and TRBJ1-2, with D unclear. The CDR3 covers 11 residues. Germline CDR1 and CDR2: KGHSH and LQKENI. V dropped 2 bases and J dropped 3 bases, with 1 base sitting between them. Here the CDR3 reads CASSPDYGYTF. DNA for the CDR3: TGTGCCAGCTCACCAGACTATGGCTACACCTTC.